This T cell receptor beta chain was retrieved from a study of cytomegalovirus exposure and HLA in healthy donors. As for the study in general: When 398 donors were genotyped, roughly four fifths of them were found to fall in the Caucasian-associated ancestry cluster.

Study-wide points: Among immune exposure information, only CMV serostatus was available. Later, an analysis showed that TCR beta chains associated with HLA were more clonally expanded than others that were equally common.

The PCR was carried out with 60 Vbeta primers and 13 Jbeta primers. Sequencing used immunoSEQ multiplex PCR; TCRdb keeps in-frame clones, though not all of them. The sample shows some 140,000 clones, 70% to 80% of them seen only once. The CDR3 is made up of 15 amino acids. V was shortened by 6 bases and J by 4 bases, with 19 bases between the two germline ends. Germline V gene sequence: CDR1 SGHAT, CDR2 FQNNGV. Notes on this clone: Its antigen is unknown.

V and J are TRBV11-2 and TRBJ2-7; a possible D gene is TRBD1 (6 bases). The receptor was derived from a female donor in good health and CMV-seronegative. What was sequenced was PBMCs. The DNA of the CDR3 is TGTGCCAGCAGTGGGACAAGAAAGAGGAGTTACGAGCAGTACTTC. Its translation is CASSGTRKRSYEQYF.